Reported below is one TCR beta chain. The data stem from a study of cytomegalovirus exposure and HLA in healthy donors. Study overall: Around 180 million T cells yielded 117 million unique TCR beta sequences in earlier analysis.

In germline, CDR1 is MNHEY, CDR2 SMNVEV (reference sequence). The CDR3 is 15 amino acids. V shed 5 bases, J shed 2 bases, and the junction held 8 bases outside the gene matches. The PCR used 60 Vbeta and 13 Jbeta primers. Study processing details: There were about 80 million unique TCR beta chains by a later count, and some 11 million of them were shared. Clones were sequenced by immunoSEQ multiplex PCR, and TCRdb holds only the in-frame ones, with some missing. V and J calls and clone size follow that table, whereas D and trimming were derived from the DNA. The sample has roughly 200,000 clones, 70% to 80% seen once.

The specimen sequenced was PBMCs. This chain uses TRBV27 with TRBJ2-7; 8 bases match TRBD1. The receptor comes from a woman aged 25 to 39 in good health and CMV-seropositive. CDR3 bases: TGTGCCAGCAGTAGGACCGGGACAGGACCCTACGAGCAGTACTTC. Translation: CASSRTGTGPYEQYF.